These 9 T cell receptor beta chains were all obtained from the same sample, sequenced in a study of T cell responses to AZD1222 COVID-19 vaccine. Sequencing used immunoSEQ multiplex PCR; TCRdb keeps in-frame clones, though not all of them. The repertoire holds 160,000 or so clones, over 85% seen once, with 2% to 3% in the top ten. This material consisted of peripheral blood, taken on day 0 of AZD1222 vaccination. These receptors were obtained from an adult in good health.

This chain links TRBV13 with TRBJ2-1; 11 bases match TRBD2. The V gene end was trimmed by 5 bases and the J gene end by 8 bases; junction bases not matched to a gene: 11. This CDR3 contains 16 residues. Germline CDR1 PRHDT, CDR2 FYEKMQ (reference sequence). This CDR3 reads CASSREDSGRGDEQFF. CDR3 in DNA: TGTGCCAGCAGCCGTGAGGATAGCGGGAGGGGCGATGAGCAGTTCTTC. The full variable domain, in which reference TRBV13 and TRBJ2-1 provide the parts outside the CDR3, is AAGVIQSPRHLIKEKRETATLKCYPIPRHDTVYWYQQGPGQDPQFLISFYEKMQSDKGSIPDRFSAQQFSDYHSELNMSSLELGDSALYFCASSREDSGRGDEQFFGPGTRLTVL.

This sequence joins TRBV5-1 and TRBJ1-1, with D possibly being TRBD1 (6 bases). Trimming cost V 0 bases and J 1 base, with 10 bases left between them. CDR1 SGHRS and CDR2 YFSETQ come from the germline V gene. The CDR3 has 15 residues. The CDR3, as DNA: TGCGCCAGCAGCTTGGATGGACAGACGAACACTGAAGCTTTCTTT. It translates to CASSLDGQTNTEAFF.

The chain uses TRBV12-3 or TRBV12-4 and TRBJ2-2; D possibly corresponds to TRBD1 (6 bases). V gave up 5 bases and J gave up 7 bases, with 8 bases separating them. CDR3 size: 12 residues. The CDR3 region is CASSRTVGELFF. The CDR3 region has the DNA TGTGCCAGCAGTAGGACAGTCGGGGAGCTGTTTTTT.

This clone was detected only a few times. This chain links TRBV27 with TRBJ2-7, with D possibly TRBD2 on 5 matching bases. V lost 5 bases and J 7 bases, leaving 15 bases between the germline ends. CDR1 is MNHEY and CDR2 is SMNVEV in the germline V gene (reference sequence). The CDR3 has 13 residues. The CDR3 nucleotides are TGTGCCAGCAGTCCCCGGGGTCGGGGAGAGCAGTACTTC. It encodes CASSPRGRGEQYF.

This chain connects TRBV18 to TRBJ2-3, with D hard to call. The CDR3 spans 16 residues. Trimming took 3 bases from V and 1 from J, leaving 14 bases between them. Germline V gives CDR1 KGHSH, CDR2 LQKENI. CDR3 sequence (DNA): TGTGCCAGCTCACCCCGACCCGTACAAGGCACAGATACGCAGTATTTT. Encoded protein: CASSPRPVQGTDTQYF.

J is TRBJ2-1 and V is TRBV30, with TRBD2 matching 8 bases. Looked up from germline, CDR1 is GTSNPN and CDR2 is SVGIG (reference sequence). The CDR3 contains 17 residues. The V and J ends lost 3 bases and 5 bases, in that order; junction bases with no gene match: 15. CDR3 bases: TGTGCCTGGAGCGACCCTCCAAGCGGGAGAATCGACAATGAGCAGTTCTTC. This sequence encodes CAWSDPPSGRIDNEQFF.

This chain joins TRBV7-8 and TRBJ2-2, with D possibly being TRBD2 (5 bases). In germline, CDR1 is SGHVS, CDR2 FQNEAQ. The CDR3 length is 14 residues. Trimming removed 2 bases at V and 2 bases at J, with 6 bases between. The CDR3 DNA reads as TGTGCCAGCAGCTTAAGCGGAAACACCGGGGAGCTGTTTTTT. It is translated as CASSLSGNTGELFF.

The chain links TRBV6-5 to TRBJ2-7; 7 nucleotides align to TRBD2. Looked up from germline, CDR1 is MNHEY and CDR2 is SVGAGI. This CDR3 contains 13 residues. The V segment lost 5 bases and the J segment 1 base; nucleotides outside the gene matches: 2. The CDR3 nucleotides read TGTGCCAGCAGTCCTAGCGGTTCCTACGAGCAGTACTTC. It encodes CASSPSGSYEQYF.

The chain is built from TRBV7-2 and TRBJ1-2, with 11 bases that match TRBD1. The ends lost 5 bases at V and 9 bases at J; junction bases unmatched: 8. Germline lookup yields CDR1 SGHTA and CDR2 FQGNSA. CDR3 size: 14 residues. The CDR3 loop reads CASSARTGGQSYTF. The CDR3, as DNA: TGTGCCAGCAGCGCTAGGACAGGGGGCCAGAGCTACACCTTC.